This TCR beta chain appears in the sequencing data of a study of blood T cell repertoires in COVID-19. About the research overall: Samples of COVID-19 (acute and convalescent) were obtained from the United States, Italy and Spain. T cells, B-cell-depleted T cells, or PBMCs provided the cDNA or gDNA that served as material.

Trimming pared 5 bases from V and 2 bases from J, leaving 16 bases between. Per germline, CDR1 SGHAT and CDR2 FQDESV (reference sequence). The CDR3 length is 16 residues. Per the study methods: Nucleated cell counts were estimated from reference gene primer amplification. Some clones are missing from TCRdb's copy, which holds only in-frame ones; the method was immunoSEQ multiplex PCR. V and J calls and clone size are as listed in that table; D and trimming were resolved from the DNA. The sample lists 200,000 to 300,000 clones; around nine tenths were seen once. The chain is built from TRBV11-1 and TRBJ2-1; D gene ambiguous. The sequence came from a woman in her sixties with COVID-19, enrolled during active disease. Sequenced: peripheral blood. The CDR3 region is CASSLRPRATYNEQFF. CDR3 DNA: TGTGCCAGCAGCCTCCGCCCCCGAGCAACCTACAATGAGCAGTTCTTC.